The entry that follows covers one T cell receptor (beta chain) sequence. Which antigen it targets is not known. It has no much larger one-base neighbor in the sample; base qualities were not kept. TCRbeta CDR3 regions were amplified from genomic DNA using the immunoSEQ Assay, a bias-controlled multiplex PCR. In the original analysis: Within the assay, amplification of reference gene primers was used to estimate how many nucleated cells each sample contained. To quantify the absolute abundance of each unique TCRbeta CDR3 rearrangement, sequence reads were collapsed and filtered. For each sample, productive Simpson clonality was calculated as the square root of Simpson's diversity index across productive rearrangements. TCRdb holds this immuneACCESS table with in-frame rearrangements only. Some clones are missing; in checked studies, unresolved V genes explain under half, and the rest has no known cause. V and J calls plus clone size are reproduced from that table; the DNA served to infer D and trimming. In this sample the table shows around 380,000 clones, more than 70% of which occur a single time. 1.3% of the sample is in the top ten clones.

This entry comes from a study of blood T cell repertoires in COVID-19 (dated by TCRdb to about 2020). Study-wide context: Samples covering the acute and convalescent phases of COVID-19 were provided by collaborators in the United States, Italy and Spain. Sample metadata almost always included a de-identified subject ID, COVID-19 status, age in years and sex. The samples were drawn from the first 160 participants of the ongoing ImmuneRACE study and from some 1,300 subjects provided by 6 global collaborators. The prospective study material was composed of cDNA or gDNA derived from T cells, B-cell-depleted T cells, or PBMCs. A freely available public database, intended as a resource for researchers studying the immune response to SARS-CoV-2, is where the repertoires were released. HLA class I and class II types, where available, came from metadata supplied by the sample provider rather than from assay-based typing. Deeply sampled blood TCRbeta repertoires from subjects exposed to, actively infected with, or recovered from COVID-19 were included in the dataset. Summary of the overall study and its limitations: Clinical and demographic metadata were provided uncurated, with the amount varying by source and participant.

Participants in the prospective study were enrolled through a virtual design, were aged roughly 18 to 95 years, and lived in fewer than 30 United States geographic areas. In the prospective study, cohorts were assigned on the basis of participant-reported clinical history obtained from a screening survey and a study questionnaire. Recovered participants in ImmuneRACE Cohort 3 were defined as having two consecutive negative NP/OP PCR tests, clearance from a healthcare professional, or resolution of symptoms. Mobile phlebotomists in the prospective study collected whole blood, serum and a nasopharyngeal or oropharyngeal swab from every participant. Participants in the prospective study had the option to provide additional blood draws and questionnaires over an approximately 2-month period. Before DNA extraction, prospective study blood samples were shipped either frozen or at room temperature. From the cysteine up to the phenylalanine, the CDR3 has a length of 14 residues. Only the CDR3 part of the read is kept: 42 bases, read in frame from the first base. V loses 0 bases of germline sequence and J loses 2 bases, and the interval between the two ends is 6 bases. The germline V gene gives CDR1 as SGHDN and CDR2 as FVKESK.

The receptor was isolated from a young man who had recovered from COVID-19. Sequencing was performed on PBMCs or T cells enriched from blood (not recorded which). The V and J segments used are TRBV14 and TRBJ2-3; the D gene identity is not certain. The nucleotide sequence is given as TGTGCCAGCAGCCAAGATTATTTCACAGATACGCAGTATTTT. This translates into CASSQDYFTDTQYF. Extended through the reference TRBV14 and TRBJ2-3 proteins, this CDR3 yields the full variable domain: EAGVTQFPSHSVIEKGQTVTLRCDPISGHDNLYWYRRVMGKEIKFLLHFVKESKQDESGMPNNRFLAERTGGTYSTLKVQPAELEDSGVYFCASSQDYFTDTQYFGPGTRLTVL.